The clone carrying this TCR beta chain was observed many times. Amplified TCR beta CDR3 regions derived from RNA transcripts. HTBI primers were employed in a first-round RT-PCR of the TCR CDR3. TCRdb reprocessed the multiplex PCR reads via MiXCR and lists one record per CDR3 protein. The data hold some 270,000 distinct CDR3 sequences, with 10% to 15% observed a single time. The data originate from a study of T cells in Graves' hyperthyroidism and ophthalmopathy. There are 15 residues in the CDR3. CDR1 is LNHDA and CDR2 is SQIVND in the germline V gene (reference sequence). Trimming stripped 4 bases from V and 1 base from J, with 13 bases between. These patients, aged 18 to 65, had recently diagnosed hyperthyroidism lasting under 2 months.

The sequenced material came from blood. This TCR derives from a woman under 40 with Graves' hyperthyroidism that later progressed to Graves' ophthalmopathy. This sequence joins TRBV19 and TRBJ1-2, with D uncertain. The CDR3 loop is CASSRLAALNYGYTF. CDR3 bases: TGTGCCAGTAGTAGGCTGGCCGCGCTTAACTATGGCTACACCTTC. The variable domain in full, completed from reference TRBV19 and TRBJ1-2, reads DGGITQSPKYLFRKEGQNVTLSCEQNLNHDAMYWYRQDPGQGLRLIYYSQIVNDFQKGDIAEGYSVSREKKESFPLTVTSAQKNPTAFYLCASSRLAALNYGYTFGSGTRLTVV.